The subject of this entry is one T cell receptor (beta chain). Its antigen is undetermined. The data stem from a study of T cells after yellow fever vaccination. Study-wide background: Preparing low-cell-number fractions relied on SMART-Seq v4 Ultra Low Input. Study outcomes and limitations: Among primary-vaccination clones, most reappeared after the booster, at just under 98% for CD4 and roughly 88% for CD8. The secondary response showed a weaker magnitude and a faster peak, day 5 versus 15.

TCRdb ran MiXCR on the 5' RACE reads and lists one entry per CDR3 protein. The data show 620,000 or so distinct CDR3 sequences, with 17% seen just once and approximately 15% held by the top ten. Trimming removed 3 bases at V and 2 bases at J, with 7 bases between. Germline loops: CDR1 DFQATT, CDR2 SNEGSKA (reference sequence). The CDR3 covers 12 residues. The sequenced sample was PBMCs, obtained about 5 days after the first yellow fever vaccination. V usage is TRBV20-1 and J usage is TRBJ1-1; unclear D gene. The TCR was taken from a man younger than 35 who received the YFV17D yellow fever vaccine. Here the CDR3 DNA reads TGCAGTGCTAGTCTCAGCAACACTGAAGCTTTCTTT. This codes for CSASLSNTEAFF.